This T cell receptor (beta chain) was identified during a study of beta chain features in type 1 diabetes (dated by TCRdb to the late 2010s). Regarding the complete study: No differences in mean age, gender distribution, total cell number or subset yield were found between patients and healthy donors. The study compared the TCRB repertoires of sorted circulating CD4+ T cell subsets in recently diagnosed type 1 diabetes patients with those in matched healthy donors. Naive and central memory subsets were obtained from all 30 or so donors, but regulatory and stem cell-like memory subsets were isolated from only 8 patients and roughly 8 healthy donors. A total of over 95,000,000 sorted cells were examined across all samples, and RNA yield correlated strongly with the number of cells per subset. Study-wide conclusions, independent of this receptor: HLA sub-analyses involved small numbers of individuals, so any influence of HLA type on TCRB rearrangement remained unresolved. Naive, central memory and regulatory TCRB repertoires appeared to be more alike among patients than among healthy donors. Because cDNA rather than genomic DNA was sequenced, highly expressing activated cells could have been over-represented, although no difference in activation and CD3 levels was found between groups. Shorter templates might have been favored by PCR, but patient and control samples were amplified and corrected together, so both groups would have been affected equally by any skew. In all four CD4+ subsets, TCRB CDR3 length was moderately but significantly shorter in type 1 diabetes patients. Patients with type 1 diabetes made fewer insertions and deleted more nucleotides at VDJ recombination sites, implying thymic rearrangement abnormalities.

Turning to this clone: The target of this receptor is not known. There are no base qualities to consult, and no much larger clone falls within one base.

From each donor, a single peripheral blood sample of approximately 110 mL on average was drawn into heparinised tubes. Naive, central memory, regulatory and stem cell-like memory CD4+ T cells were sorted on a BD FACSAria II using a panel including CD45RO, CCR7, CD25, CD127, CD95 and CD27. Every sorted population had a purity above 98%. Right away, PBMCs were isolated by Lymphoprep density gradient centrifugation and were stained directly, with no culture step. So that batch effects would be minimized, each experiment stained and sorted samples in pairs, pairing one healthy donor with one patient. All of the isolated RNA was reverse transcribed with the High Capacity cDNA Reverse Transcription Kit, so expressed TCRB transcripts were sequenced. Deep immunoSEQ sequencing was performed on naive, central memory and regulatory T cell samples, with an average of roughly 4 million total reads per sample. Sorted cells were lysed in RLT buffer, and RNA was extracted using DNase-treated RNeasy Micro or Mini kits according to cell number. Each cell subset was processed on its own to prevent cross-contamination, while patient and healthy donor samples were processed together. TCRB sequences were amplified from cDNA with the immunoSEQ multiplex PCR, producing 87-bp fragments spanning the CDR3 region. Sequencing of the amplicons was done on the Illumina HiSeq platform. Per the authors' processing: PCR bias was computationally corrected using synthetic template baselines, reads within Hamming distance 2 were collapsed, and singletons that could not be merged were discarded. Reads were aligned to IMGT to assign V, D and J genes, CDR3 length, and insertions or deletions at six rearrangement sites. Within each subset, clonotype counts were normalized to sorted cell number, after which true diversity and Gini coefficients were computed with the tcR R package. The overlap coefficient, calculated on TCRB nucleotide sequences, was used to measure repertoire sharing. Out-of-frame TCRB sequences from naive cells were analyzed to stand in for the pre-selection repertoire. The source is immuneACCESS, and TCRdb retained only in-frame sequences with V and J called. Part of the clones is not carried over; for the studies checked, unresolved V genes explain less than half of this, and the remainder is unexplained. That table furnishes V, J and clone size, whereas the DNA furnished D and trimming. The sample data list 130,000 to 150,000 clones, and under 11% of these were observed just once. The ten largest clones capture roughly 1.3% of the sample.

This TCR came from a man aged 18 to 29 in good health. The specimen sequenced was naive CD4+ T cells from blood. The cell subset or site label, as the study defines it: true naive CD4+ T cells.

The CDR3 amino acid sequence is: CASSTRTSGVFQETQYF. The nucleotides read TGTGCCAGCAGTACCCGGACTAGCGGGGTTTTCCAAGAGACCCAGTACTTC. The chain was built from TRBV27 and TRBJ2-5, with 12 bases matching TRBD2. The CDR3 contains 17 residues, cysteine and phenylalanine counted. Just CDR3 DNA is preserved here, 51 bases in frame from base 1. Relative to germline, V is missing 5 bases and J is missing 1 base, with 8 bases of the junction outside any gene match. From the germline V gene (reference sequence), CDR1 is MNHEY and CDR2 is SMNVEV.